This T cell receptor beta chain comes out of a study of blood T cell repertoires in COVID-19. Libraries were prepared by immunoSEQ multiplex PCR; TCRdb keeps only in-frame clonotypes and omits some of them. The table records over 150,000 clones, around 83% of them present only once. This clonotype was sampled from a woman aged 55-69 years with COVID-19, enrolled during active disease. The sequenced sample consisted of peripheral blood.

Written as DNA, the CDR3 is TGTGCCAGCAGCTTAGTGGGTTTAGGGAGTACTGAAGCTTTCTTT. It yields the protein CASSLVGLGSTEAFF. The gene calls are TRBV7-2 and TRBJ1-1, with D hard to call. The CDR3 has 15 amino acids. Per the germline V gene, CDR1 is SGHTA and CDR2 is FQGNSA. V dropped 1 base and J dropped 5 bases, with 14 bases sitting between them.